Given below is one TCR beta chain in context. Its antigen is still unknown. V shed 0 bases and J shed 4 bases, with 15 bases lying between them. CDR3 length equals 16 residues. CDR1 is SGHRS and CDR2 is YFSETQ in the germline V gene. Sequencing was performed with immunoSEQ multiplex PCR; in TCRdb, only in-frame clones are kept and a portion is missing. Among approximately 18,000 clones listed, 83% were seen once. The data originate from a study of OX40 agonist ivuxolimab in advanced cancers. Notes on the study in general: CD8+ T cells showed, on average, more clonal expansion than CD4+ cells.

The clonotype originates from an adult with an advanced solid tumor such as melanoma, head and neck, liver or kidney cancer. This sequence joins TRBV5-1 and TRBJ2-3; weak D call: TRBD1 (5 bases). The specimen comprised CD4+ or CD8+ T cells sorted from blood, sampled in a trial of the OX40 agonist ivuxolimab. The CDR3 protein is CASSLGRGEYADTQYF. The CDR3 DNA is TGCGCCAGCAGCTTGGGTAGGGGCGAGTATGCAGATACGCAGTATTTT.